The sequence of this T cell receptor beta chain was determined in a study of cytomegalovirus exposure and HLA in healthy donors (dated by TCRdb to about 2017). Background on the whole study: According to a later analysis, one platform produced both the 100 to 150 validation repertoires and the roughly 640 repertoires of the first cohort. The study aimed to test whether cataloging public T cell receptors could reveal signatures of past pathogen exposure. A separate validation cohort of some 130 different subjects was used in addition to the 666-subject first cohort. To predict cytomegalovirus infection status, the study brought together high-throughput TCR immunosequencing, statistical association of individual TCRs with disease status, and machine learning.

Regarding this clone: Its antigen has not been determined. Nothing much larger sits one base from this clone, and base qualities are not available.

Library creation used the immunoSEQ multiplex PCR assay. The study's own analysis went as follows. A statistical classification framework was built to diagnose cytomegalovirus status from the catalog of TCR beta chain sequences. Imported from immuneACCESS, the table was reduced by TCRdb to in-frame sequences with V and J called. These copies leave out some clones; in studies compared against another copy, an unresolved V gene accounts for under half, and the cause of the remainder is not known. D and trimming were read from the DNA, whereas the V and J calls and clone size are those reported in that table. This sample holds some 150,000 clones; roughly 87% were observed only once. The ten largest clones represent roughly 4.8% of the sample. Separate from the approximately 670-subject first cohort, the validation cohort of about 120 subjects was the group to which the donors belonged. Broader findings and caveats from the paper: A later analysis had no HLA typing for the validation cohort, so co-occurrence there was scored across all 110 or so repertoires. In the study, 164 TCR beta chains were listed as associated with cytomegalovirus. A few of the identified cytomegalovirus-associated TCR beta chains were confirmed in vitro to be specific for cytomegalovirus antigens. The classifier was reported to diagnose cytomegalovirus status with high specificity and sensitivity in both the original and validation cohorts. In a later analysis, TCRs clustered in the first cohort were found to also tend to co-occur in the 120 or so validation repertoires, with 85% to 95% of cluster scores above 0. According to the authors, the approach could potentially be generalized to other disease states and immunological phenotypes. Most TCR sequences were observed very rarely across donors, whereas some public TCRs were present in many individuals.

Spanning cysteine to phenylalanine, the CDR3 consists of 13 amino acids. The entry retains the CDR3 DNA only, 39 bases that are in frame from base 1. CDR1 and CDR2 are drawn from the germline V gene: MNHEY, SVGAGI. Cut back by 6 bases and 5 bases, the V and J ends lie 10 bases apart. Recombination linked TRBV6-5 to TRBJ1-4; TRBD1 is perhaps the D gene, given 5 matching bases. This clonotype originated in a young man in good health and CMV-seropositive. The sample consisted of PBMCs. Here the CDR3 is given as CASRNSGNEKLFF. The DNA sequence is TGTGCCAGCAGGAATTCAGGGAATGAAAAACTGTTTTTT.